The sequence of this T cell receptor (beta chain) was determined in a study of T cells in Graves' hyperthyroidism and ophthalmopathy. RNA transcripts provided the source from which TCR beta CDR3 regions were amplified. Carried out on the TCR CDR3, a first-round RT-PCR used the HTBI primer set. TCRdb used MiXCR to reprocess the multiplex PCR reads, holding one entry per CDR3 protein. The sample has around 240,000 distinct CDR3 sequences; approximately 14% are singletons. On this clonotype itself: Compared with germline, one end of the junction differs, possibly owing to a read error.

The sequence derives from a woman between 40 and 50 years old with Graves' hyperthyroidism that later progressed to Graves' ophthalmopathy. Sample: blood.

For the CDR3, the DNA is TGTGCCAGCAGCTTATCCGCGCGGGACAGGGGGTCGTCAAATGGCCACACCTTC. Protein sequence: CASSLSARDRGSSNGHTF. The chain carries TRBV11-2 and TRBJ1-2, with TRBD1 identical over 11 bases. Germline values: CDR1 SGHAT, CDR2 FQNNGV. The CDR3 is 18 amino acids.